Shown below are 31 T cell receptor beta chains from a single sample sequenced in a study of blood T cell repertoires in COVID-19. Assay used: immunoSEQ multiplex PCR; TCRdb lists only in-frame clones, some missing. The data contain about 180,000 clones, about 81% of them singletons. The source material was peripheral blood. These receptors originate from a woman older than 75 with COVID-19, enrolled during active disease.

In its sample, this clone was seen a few times. CDR3 bases: TGCGCCAGCAGCAAGCACAGGGGGAACACTGAAGCTTTCTTT. Protein product: CASSKHRGNTEAFF. The gene calls are TRBV5-1 and TRBJ1-1, with 7 nucleotides matching TRBD1. Losses at the gene ends were 4 bases for V and 1 base for J; bases not matched to a gene: 4. The CDR3 extends over 14 amino acids. Per germline, CDR1 SGHRS and CDR2 YFSETQ.

In its sample, this clone was seen once. The chain has TRBV2 and TRBJ2-7; 11 nucleotides agree with TRBD2. The CDR3 totals 16 residues. Germline V lookup: CDR1 SNHLY, CDR2 FYNNEI. Germline trimming cut 0 bases from V and 4 bases from J; bases unmatched to any gene: 5. Here the CDR3 reads CASSEASGGAGYEQYF. DNA of the CDR3: TGTGCCAGCAGTGAAGCTAGCGGGGGGGCCGGTTACGAGCAGTACTTC. Full variable domain (outside the CDR3, taken from reference TRBV2 and TRBJ2-7): EPEVTQTPSHQVTQMGQEVILRCVPISNHLYFYWYRQILGQKVEFLVSFYNNEISEKSEIFDDQFSVERPDGSNFTLKIRSTKLEDSAMYFCASSEASGGAGYEQYFGPGTRLTVT.

The count of this clone is one. The chain recombines TRBV7-9 with TRBJ2-2, with 11 bases identical to TRBD2. The ends lost 8 bases at V and 7 bases at J; junction bases unmatched: 9. Looked up from germline, CDR1 is SEHNR and CDR2 is FQNEAQ (reference sequence). CDR3 length: 15 amino acids. The CDR3 protein is CASGALAGDNGELFF. For the CDR3, the DNA is TGTGCCAGCGGGGCACTAGCGGGAGACAACGGGGAGCTGTTTTTT.

This clone was seen a handful of times. The rearrangement uses TRBV5-1 and TRBJ1-2; 10 positions agree with TRBD1. The CDR3 is made up of 17 amino acids. CDR1 SGHRS and CDR2 YFSETQ come from the germline V gene. V lost 4 bases, J lost 4 bases, and 13 bases stayed unmatched. The CDR3, as DNA: TGCGCCAGCAGCGCCCGGGACAGGGGATTTCTTGGCTATGGCTACACCTTC. Translation: CASSARDRGFLGYGYTF.

The gene calls are TRBV7-6 and TRBJ2-5; D call uncertain. The CDR3 is 13 amino acids. V lost 3 bases to trimming and J lost 5 bases, with 10 bases between them. Germline V CDR1 and CDR2: SGHVS, FNYEAQ. This CDR3 is CASSLRLDETQYF. The CDR3 bases are TGTGCCAGCAGCTTGAGGCTAGATGAGACCCAGTACTTC.

CDR3: CASSQDLASDTQYF. DNA of the CDR3: TGCGCCAGCAGCCAAGACCTTGCTAGTGATACGCAGTATTTT. This sequence joins TRBV4-3 and TRBJ2-3, with D hard to call. Trimming shortened V by 0 bases and J by 6 bases, and 10 bases separated the two germline ends. This CDR3 has 14 amino acids. From germline, CDR1 is LGHNA and CDR2 YSLEER.

The V and J genes are TRBV18 and TRBJ1-5, with no clear D. There are 13 residues in the CDR3. With 3 bases removed from V and 7 bases from J, the gap between germline ends came to 10 bases. From germline, CDR1 is KGHSH and CDR2 LQKENI. In DNA form, the CDR3 reads TGTGCCAGCTCACCCGGGGAAAGGCAGCCCCAGCATTTT. Translated: CASSPGERQPQHF. The full variable domain, completed using reference TRBV18 and TRBJ1-5, is NAGVMQNPRHLVRRRGQEARLRCSPMKGHSHVYWYRQLPEEGLKFMVYLQKENIIDESGMPKERFSAEFPKEGPSILRIQQVVRGDSAAYFCASSPGERQPQHFGDGTRLSIL.

The chain uses TRBV6-2 or TRBV6-3 and TRBJ2-6; no reliable D call. This CDR3 has 14 amino acids. Trimming cost V 5 bases and J 0 bases, with 5 bases left between them. Germline CDR1 is MNHEY and CDR2 is SVGEGT. The CDR3: CASSSFSGANVLTF. For the CDR3, the DNA is TGTGCCAGCAGTAGCTTCTCTGGGGCCAACGTCCTGACTTTC.

The chain employs TRBV5-4 and TRBJ2-1; a weak D match, TRBD2 (5 bases). This CDR3 is 17 amino acids long. V was clipped by 3 bases and J by 3 bases, with 19 bases between them. CDR1 and CDR2 (germline): SGHNT, YYREEE (reference sequence). This CDR3 is CASSSLYGVKNYNEQFF. The CDR3 region has the DNA TGTGCCAGCAGCTCCCTCTACGGGGTCAAAAACTACAATGAGCAGTTCTTC.

This clone was found once. This chain joins TRBV3-1 (or the pseudogene TRBV3-2) and TRBJ1-2, with D maybe TRBD1 (5 bases). The CDR3 loop spans 12 amino acids. Germline assignment: CDR1 LGHDT and CDR2 YNNKEL (reference sequence). V was clipped by 6 bases and J by 5 bases, with 10 bases between them. The CDR3 protein is CASSRDSYGYTF. In nucleotides, the CDR3 is TGTGCCAGCAGTCGCGACAGTTATGGCTACACCTTC.

The chain is built from TRBV5-5 and TRBJ1-2; a weak D match, TRBD1 (5 bases). CDR3 length: 15 amino acids. The germline gives CDR1 SGHKS, CDR2 YYEKEE (reference sequence). V was clipped by 4 bases and J by 7 bases, with 20 bases between them. CDR3 in DNA: TGTGCCAGCAGCAACAGAGTGGGGCAGGGAAGTGGCTACACCTTC. Translating gives CASSNRVGQGSGYTF. Drawing the rest from reference TRBV5-5 and TRBJ1-2, the complete variable domain is DAGVTQSPTHLIKTRGQQVTLRCSPISGHKSVSWYQQVLGQGPQFIFQYYEKEERGRGNFPDRFSARQFPNYSSELNVNALLLGDSALYLCASSNRVGQGSGYTFGSGTRLTVV.

This clone was recorded once. This rearrangement joins TRBV11-3 to TRBJ2-7; D unresolved. V lost 0 bases to trimming and J lost 2 bases, with 5 bases between them. The length of the CDR3 is 13 residues. Germline V gene data show CDR1 as SGHNT and CDR2 as YENEEA. CDR3 sequence reads: CASSLDSTYEQYF. CDR3 bases: TGTGCCAGCAGCTTAGACAGTACCTACGAGCAGTACTTC.

Points on this clone: The sample holds other DNA sequences that translate to the same CDR3. This chain links TRBV6-5 with TRBJ2-1; the match to TRBD1 covers 9 bases. V gave up 0 bases and J gave up 2 bases; unmatched junction bases: 2. Germline CDR1 MNHEY, CDR2 SVGAGI. This CDR3 has 16 amino acids. The CDR3 reads CASSYSNRGPYNEQFF. CDR3 in DNA: TGTGCCAGCAGTTACTCGAACAGGGGGCCCTACAATGAGCAGTTCTTC.

This clone turned up a few times. The chain links TRBV5-4 to TRBJ2-7, with 9 positions matching TRBD1. The V segment lost 5 bases and the J segment 1 base; nucleotides outside the gene matches: 4. This CDR3 has 14 residues. Looked up from germline, CDR1 is SGHNT and CDR2 is YYREEE (reference sequence). The CDR3 DNA follows: TGTGCCAGCAGGTGGGACAGGGATTCCTACGAGCAGTACTTC. This encodes CASRWDRDSYEQYF.

This rearrangement joins TRBV4-3 to TRBJ2-2; D perhaps matches TRBD2 (6 bases). V was cut by 2 bases and J by 8 bases, with 9 bases left in between. Germline CDR1 LGHNA, CDR2 YSLEER. This CDR3 comprises 13 residues. The CDR3 loop reads CASSQTGVGELFF. The DNA of the CDR3 is TGCGCCAGCAGCCAAACGGGGGTAGGGGAGCTGTTTTTT.

The V and J genes are TRBV20-1 and TRBJ2-7; no reliable D call. Between the trimmed V and J ends, which lost 6 bases and 5 bases, there was a span of 11 bases. The CDR3 is 11 amino acids. Germline CDR1 is DFQATT and CDR2 is SNEGSKA (reference sequence). In DNA form, the CDR3 reads TGCAGTGCGGCCTACTACAACGAGCAGTACTTC. It codes for CSAAYYNEQYF.

J is TRBJ2-5 and V is TRBV3-1 (or the pseudogene TRBV3-2); TRBD1 matches 10 bases. The CDR3 loop spans 16 amino acids. Germline V lookup: CDR1 LGHDT, CDR2 YNNKEL (reference sequence). V lost 1 base, J lost 4 bases, and 6 bases stayed unmatched. As DNA, the CDR3 is TGTGCCAGCAGCCAAGTGGGACAGGGGATTGGAGAGACCCAGTACTTC. Translated, it gives CASSQVGQGIGETQYF.

The chain links TRBV6-6 to TRBJ1-2; TRBD1 is a possible D gene (6 bases). Germline CDR1 is MNHNY and CDR2 is SVGAGI (reference sequence). Between the trimmed V and J ends, which lost 2 bases and 3 bases, there was a span of 7 bases. The CDR3 runs 13 residues. In DNA, the CDR3 is TGTGCCAGCAGTTACGCAGGGGACTATGGCTACACCTTC. This sequence encodes CASSYAGDYGYTF.

This chain links TRBV7-9 with TRBJ2-1; no firm D call. Germline V gene sequence: CDR1 SEHNR, CDR2 FQNEAQ (reference sequence). V was cut by 3 bases and J by 2 bases, with 8 bases left in between. This CDR3 comprises 14 residues. In DNA form, the CDR3 reads TGTGCCAGCAGCTTTGGCTTTCCCTACAATGAGCAGTTCTTC. It codes for CASSFGFPYNEQFF.

This clone was observed a single time. The chain employs TRBV24-1 and TRBJ2-3; possible D gene TRBD2, 5 bases. The CDR3 has 15 amino acids. Germline V gene data show CDR1 as KGHDR and CDR2 as SFDVKD. The V end was cut by 4 bases, the J end by 4 bases, with 14 bases between. CDR3 region: CATSDSRSGADTQYF. In DNA form, the CDR3 reads TGTGCCACCAGTGACTCGAGGAGCGGCGCAGATACGCAGTATTTT.

J is TRBJ2-1 and V is TRBV5-6; TRBD2 agrees at 15 bases. The CDR3 has 16 amino acids. The germline gives CDR1 SGHDT, CDR2 YYEEEE. The V segment lost 4 bases and the J segment 8 bases; nucleotides outside the gene matches: 7. The CDR3 coding sequence is TGTGCCAGCAGCCTCCCGGGACTAGCGGGGGGAGATGAGCAGTTCTTC. Amino acids: CASSLPGLAGGDEQFF.

The J gene is TRBJ2-2, the V gene TRBV9; 11 bases fit TRBD2. The length of the CDR3 is 17 residues. Per the germline V gene, CDR1 is SGDLS and CDR2 is YYNGEE. Trimming cost V 4 bases and J 4 bases; bases outside gene matches: 9. For the CDR3, the DNA is TGTGCCAGCAGCAGCCGACTAGCGGGGTTGAGCACCGGGGAGCTGTTTTTT. Protein: CASSSRLAGLSTGELFF.

The V and J genes are TRBV4-2 and TRBJ2-7, with unresolved D. The germline gives CDR1 LGHNA, CDR2 YNFKEQ. V was pared by 4 bases and J by 5 bases, with 15 bases between. The CDR3 is 14 residues long. CDR3 amino acids: CASSPWPRSDEQYF. CDR3 bases: TGTGCCAGCAGCCCATGGCCGAGGTCTGACGAGCAGTACTTC.

The chain links TRBV5-1 to TRBJ2-2; maybe TRBD2 (6 bases). The CDR3 runs 15 residues. The ends were cut back, 4 bases at V and 6 bases at J, with 16 bases in the middle. CDR1 and CDR2 (germline): SGHRS, YFSETQ. DNA for the CDR3: TGCGCCAGCAGCGTATATATAGGAGGGTCCGGGGAGCTGTTTTTT. It specifies CASSVYIGGSGELFF.

This chain connects TRBV6-6 to TRBJ2-3, with 9 nucleotides matching TRBD1. CDR3 length: 15 residues. From germline, CDR1 is MNHNY and CDR2 SVGAGI (reference sequence). V shed 0 bases, J shed 6 bases, and the junction held 4 bases outside the gene matches. The CDR3 DNA sequence: TGTGCCAGCAGTTACTCGAGCGGACAGGGGGATACGCAGTATTTT. This encodes CASSYSSGQGDTQYF.

The V and J genes are TRBV5-1 and TRBJ2-5; 9 bases line up with TRBD2. Losses at the gene ends were 0 bases for V and 2 bases for J; bases not matched to a gene: 5. Germline V gene sequence: CDR1 SGHRS, CDR2 YFSETQ. This CDR3 is built from 16 residues. The CDR3, as DNA: TGCGCCAGCAGCTTGGCCCCGGCGGGAGGGCAAGAGACCCAGTACTTC. Its translation: CASSLAPAGGQETQYF.

The chain carries TRBV19 and TRBJ1-2, with TRBD1 identical over 9 bases. Germline CDR1 LNHDA, CDR2 SQIVND (reference sequence). V gave up 5 bases and J gave up 5 bases; unmatched junction bases: 12. The length of the CDR3 is 16 residues. The CDR3 region is CASSASGRDRVYGYTF. CDR3 sequence (DNA): TGTGCCAGTAGTGCCTCTGGCCGGGACAGGGTGTATGGCTACACCTTC.

The V gene is TRBV11-3, the J gene TRBJ1-6; 7 bases are a match to TRBD1. There are 14 residues in the CDR3. Germline V gene data show CDR1 as SGHNT and CDR2 as YENEEA. The junction had 6 bases not matched to a gene; V was cut back by 5 bases and J by 8 bases. CDR3 amino acids: CASSRGGADSPLHF. CDR3 nucleotide sequence: TGTGCCAGCAGCCGAGGGGGCGCAGATTCACCCCTCCACTTT.

The chain employs TRBV2 and TRBJ2-7, with a weak D call TRBD1 (5 bases). V gave up 10 bases and J gave up 2 bases, with 15 bases separating them. This CDR3 has 13 residues. Germline CDR1 reads SNHLY; CDR2 reads FYNNEI. CDR3 nucleotides: TGTGCCACAGATATACAGGCCCCCTACGAGCAGTACTTC. This encodes CATDIQAPYEQYF.

The sample holds a few counts of this clone. The J gene is TRBJ2-1, the V gene TRBV19, with 10 bases aligning to TRBD2. The CDR3 spans 13 residues. In germline, CDR1 is LNHDA, CDR2 SQIVND (reference sequence). Trimming at V came to 11 bases and at J to 6 bases, leaving 7 bases not matched to a gene. For the CDR3, the DNA is TGTGCCTCCTCAGCGGGGGGGCCCAATGAGCAGTTCTTC. Its protein is CASSAGGPNEQFF.

This chain uses TRBV7-9 with TRBJ1-4; perhaps TRBD1 as D (6 bases). CDR1 and CDR2 (germline): SEHNR, FQNEAQ (reference sequence). This CDR3 has 14 residues. Trimming shortened V by 3 bases and J by 14 bases, and 19 bases separated the two germline ends. DNA for the CDR3: TGTGCCAGCAGCTTTCGGGCGGGGGCCGACAGGCTGTTTTTT. Protein product: CASSFRAGADRLFF.